Below are 21 T cell receptor beta chains sequenced from a single sample in a study of blood T cell repertoires in COVID-19. Measured with immunoSEQ multiplex PCR; TCRdb has only the in-frame clones, and not every one. The sample carries some 60,000 clones, around 70% recorded once. The source material was peripheral blood. These receptors came from a woman in her fifties or sixties with active or convalescent COVID-19.

The chain is built from TRBV10-3 and TRBJ1-4; 9 bases agree with TRBD1. Unmatched junction bases numbered 9, after V lost 1 base and J lost 9 bases. Germline CDR1 reads ENHRY; CDR2 reads SYGVKD. CDR3 length: 16 amino acids. CDR3 sequence: CAISELGDRATKKLFF. For the CDR3, the DNA is TGTGCCATCAGTGAGTTAGGGGACAGGGCTACGAAAAAACTGTTTTTT.

V usage is TRBV27 and J usage is TRBJ2-1; D unclear. The CDR3 consists of 14 residues. Trimming took 1 base from V and 5 from J, leaving 9 bases between them. From germline, CDR1 is MNHEY and CDR2 SMNVEV (reference sequence). The CDR3 nucleotides are TGTGCCAGCAGTTTATATAGCAGTGACAATGAGCAGTTCTTC. Encoded protein: CASSLYSSDNEQFF.

The chain is built from TRBV6-5 and TRBJ1-4; D is possibly TRBD1 (5 bases). The germline gives CDR1 MNHEY, CDR2 SVGAGI. The length of the CDR3 is 15 residues. Trimming cost V 4 bases and J 3 bases, with 12 bases left between them. CDR3 residues: CASSSQGSANEKLFF. As DNA, the CDR3 is TGTGCCAGCAGTTCCCAGGGATCAGCTAATGAAAAACTGTTTTTT.

The sample holds many counts of this clone. The rearrangement links TRBV5-1 to TRBJ1-6; D is undetermined. Germline V gene sequence: CDR1 SGHRS, CDR2 YFSETQ. This CDR3 comprises 14 residues. V was trimmed by 1 base and J by 5 bases, leaving 7 bases between them. The CDR3 DNA is TGCGCCAGCAGCTTGTCGGGGAATAATTCACCCCTCCACTTT. It specifies CASSLSGNNSPLHF. Together with reference TRBV5-1 and TRBJ1-6, the CDR3 gives the full variable domain: KAGVTQTPRYLIKTRGQQVTLSCSPISGHRSVSWYQQTPGQGLQFLFEYFSETQRNKGNFPGRFSGRQFSNSRSEMNVSTLELGDSALYLCASSLSGNNSPLHFGNGTRLTVT.

The rearrangement links TRBV28 to TRBJ1-2, with unresolved D. Germline V gives CDR1 MDHEN, CDR2 SYDVKM. This CDR3 contains 14 residues. V was trimmed by 2 bases and J by 7 bases, leaving 14 bases between them. The CDR3: CASSLLSGFVGYTF. DNA of the CDR3: TGTGCCAGCAGTTTACTTTCAGGTTTCGTTGGCTACACCTTC.

The rearrangement uses TRBV9 and TRBJ2-6, with no clear D. The CDR3 is 14 residues long. V lost 4 bases and J lost 4, with 9 bases in between. Germline V gene lookup returns CDR1 SGDLS and CDR2 YYNGEE. DNA of the CDR3: TGTGCCAGCAGCAACCCCGGGGGGGCCAACGTCCTGACTTTC. Translating it yields CASSNPGGANVLTF.

The gene calls are TRBV28 and TRBJ2-7, with TRBD1 identical over 12 bases. The CDR3 runs 14 residues. Trimming at V came to 7 bases and at J to 6 bases, leaving 7 bases not matched to a gene. Germline values: CDR1 MDHEN, CDR2 SYDVKM. The CDR3: CASTRDRGPGEQYF. The CDR3 DNA reads TGTGCCAGCACCCGGGACAGGGGGCCTGGCGAGCAGTACTTC.

In this sample, this clone turned up a few times. The J gene is TRBJ2-1, the V gene TRBV10-1; perhaps TRBD2 as D (5 bases). Germline V gene data show CDR1 as WNHNN and CDR2 as SYGVQD (reference sequence). V was pared by 5 bases and J by 8 bases, with 16 bases between. The CDR3 totals 14 residues. CDR3 protein: CASSLSLGVDEQFF. The CDR3 DNA is TGCGCCAGCAGTTTATCACTAGGCGTCGATGAGCAGTTCTTC.

This sequence joins TRBV19 and TRBJ2-7; TRBD1 matches at 8 bases. CDR1 and CDR2 from the germline V gene are LNHDA and SQIVND (reference sequence). Trimming cost V 8 bases and J 4 bases; bases outside gene matches: 7. The CDR3 sequence is 13 residues long. The CDR3 spells CASDRQGAYEQYF. The CDR3 nucleotides read TGTGCCAGTGATCGTCAGGGGGCTTACGAGCAGTACTTC.

The V gene is TRBV3-1 (or the pseudogene TRBV3-2), the J gene TRBJ1-5; D is perhaps TRBD1 (6 bases). CDR3 length: 15 residues. Germline-derived CDR1 and CDR2 are LGHDT and YNNKEL (reference sequence). Trimming took off 3 bases at V and 4 bases at J, with 13 bases between the two ends. CDR3 loop: CASSHGGAVNQPQHF. DNA of the CDR3: TGTGCCAGCAGCCATGGGGGCGCGGTAAATCAGCCCCAGCATTTT.

This sequence joins TRBV9 and TRBJ2-2, with TRBD2 as a possible D gene (7 bases). Trimming removed 4 bases from V and 0 bases from J, with 19 bases in between. CDR1 SGDLS and CDR2 YYNGEE come from the germline V gene. This CDR3 has 18 amino acids. CDR3 in DNA: TGTGCCAGCAGCCCATTGCGGGGGTCAGGGGCGAACACCGGGGAGCTGTTTTTT. Its protein is CASSPLRGSGANTGELFF.

The chain joins TRBV24-1 to TRBJ2-2; TRBD1 is a possible D gene (5 bases). This CDR3 spans 14 amino acids. V lost 2 bases, J lost 7 bases, and 10 bases lay in between. Germline CDR1 and CDR2: KGHDR and SFDVKD. In DNA form, the CDR3 reads TGTGCCACCAGTGATTGGCAGGGCAGCGGGGAGCTGTTTTTT. Translating gives CATSDWQGSGELFF.

This chain links TRBV19 with TRBJ2-7, with D maybe TRBD1 (5 bases). Trimming removed 5 bases at V and 1 base at J, with 9 bases between. The CDR3 is 13 residues long. CDR1 and CDR2 from the germline V gene are LNHDA and SQIVND (reference sequence). This chain's CDR3 is CASSLQGSYEQYF. CDR3 bases: TGTGCCAGTAGTCTGCAGGGATCCTACGAGCAGTACTTC.

The V call is TRBV28, the J call TRBJ2-2; no definite D call. V dropped 5 bases and J dropped 4 bases, with 11 bases sitting between them. Germline values: CDR1 MDHEN, CDR2 SYDVKM. The CDR3 is made up of 14 amino acids. CDR3 sequence: CASSPLQRTGELFF. The CDR3 DNA is TGTGCCAGCAGTCCACTTCAGCGCACCGGGGAGCTGTTTTTT.

This clone was seen a handful of times. The chain carries TRBV2 and TRBJ1-3, with a weak D call TRBD1 (6 bases). The CDR3 is 16 amino acids. The germline V gene encodes CDR1 SNHLY and CDR2 FYNNEI. V lost 7 bases and J 0 bases, leaving 16 bases between the germline ends. CDR3 sequence (DNA): TGTGCCAGCACCACCACCGGGGGGCTCTCTGGAAACACCATATATTTT. The encoded protein is CASTTTGGLSGNTIYF.

This clone was seen only once. This chain uses TRBV14 with TRBJ2-5; D may be TRBD1 (6 bases). CDR3 length: 14 amino acids. Germline V gives CDR1 SGHDN, CDR2 FVKESK. With 7 bases removed from V and 2 bases from J, the gap between germline ends came to 14 bases. The CDR3 region is CASNPGVRQETQYF. DNA for the CDR3: TGTGCCAGCAACCCAGGGGTTCGGCAAGAGACCCAGTACTTC.

The rearrangement joins TRBV7-9 to TRBJ2-7; 10 nucleotides match TRBD1. The CDR3 loop spans 18 amino acids. The germline CDR1 and CDR2 sequences are SEHNR and FQNEAQ (reference sequence). Trimming at V came to 4 bases and at J to 7 bases, leaving 19 bases not matched to a gene. CDR3 sequence reads: CASSSKTHPGTGAREQYF. For the CDR3, the DNA is TGTGCCAGCAGCTCCAAGACCCACCCCGGGACAGGGGCCCGGGAGCAGTACTTC.

J is TRBJ2-7 and V is TRBV2, with TRBD2 matching 16 bases. The CDR3 has 14 amino acids. CDR1 is SNHLY, CDR2 FYNNEI, per germline. The trim removed 7 bases at V and 11 bases at J, leaving 8 bases unmatched. The CDR3 coding sequence is TGTGCCAGCATGCCGGGACTAGCGGGAGGGCGGAAGTACTTC. This gives the protein CASMPGLAGGRKYF.

V and J are TRBV13 and TRBJ1-2; D remains ambiguous. The CDR3 runs 13 residues. V was cut by 5 bases and J by 4 bases, with 11 bases left in between. CDR1 and CDR2 from the germline V gene are PRHDT and FYEKMQ (reference sequence). CDR3 amino acids: CASSLPGAYGYTF. In DNA, the CDR3 is TGTGCCAGCAGCCTCCCGGGAGCCTATGGCTACACCTTC.

The chain carries TRBV28 and TRBJ1-6; TRBD1 aligns across 9 bases. The CDR3 sequence is 16 residues long. Germline CDR1 MDHEN, CDR2 SYDVKM. The ends lost 2 bases at V and 9 bases at J; junction bases unmatched: 8. The CDR3 protein is CASSLRGTGWSSPLHF. In nucleotides, the CDR3 is TGTGCCAGCAGTTTAAGGGGGACAGGGTGGAGTTCACCCCTCCACTTT. Complete variable domain (other parts from reference TRBV28 and TRBJ1-6): DVKVTQSSRYLVKRTGEKVFLECVQDMDHENMFWYRQDPGLGLRLIYFSYDVKMKEKGDIPEGYSVSREKKERFSLILESASTNQTSMYLCASSLRGTGWSSPLHFGNGTRLTVT.

This clone was counted a single time. The rearrangement joins TRBV10-3 to TRBJ1-4; D is unclear. CDR3 length: 15 residues. Germline V gene lookup returns CDR1 ENHRY and CDR2 SYGVKD. V was pared by 0 bases and J by 1 base, with 6 bases between. CDR3 sequence: CAISESGETNEKLFF. The CDR3 bases are TGTGCCATCAGTGAGTCCGGGGAAACTAATGAAAAACTGTTTTTT.